This T cell receptor (beta chain) was captured in a study of blood T cell repertoires in COVID-19 (dated by TCRdb to about 2020). In the study overall: Samples from collaborators originated in the United States, Italy and Spain and spanned both the acute and convalescent phases of COVID-19. The prospective study material was composed of cDNA or gDNA derived from T cells, B-cell-depleted T cells, or PBMCs. Deeply sampled blood TCRbeta repertoires from subjects exposed to, actively infected with, or recovered from COVID-19 were included in the dataset. The repertoires were released in a freely available public database intended as a resource for research on the immune response to SARS-CoV-2. The samples were drawn from the first 160 participants of the ongoing ImmuneRACE study and from 950 to 1,500 subjects provided by 6 global collaborators. A de-identified subject ID, COVID-19 status, age in years and sex were almost always included in the sample metadata. HLA class I and class II types, where available, came from metadata supplied by the sample provider rather than from assay-based typing. Overall study outcomes, separate from this receptor: The quantity of clinical and demographic metadata differed by source and by participant and was supplied without curation.

For this clone: No antigen is known for it. The input lacks base qualities; no much larger clone sits a single base away.

Trimming removed 2 bases from V and 7 bases from J; the gene matches leave 9 bases unexplained. There are 15 amino acids in the CDR3, from cysteine to phenylalanine inclusive. Just CDR3 DNA is preserved here, 45 bases in frame from base 1. CDR1 SNHLY and CDR2 FYNNEI are derived from the germline V gene. TCRbeta CDR3 regions were amplified from genomic DNA using the immunoSEQ Assay, a bias-controlled multiplex PCR. As for the original processing: The number of nucleated cells in each sample was estimated by amplification of reference gene primers within the assay. To quantify the absolute abundance of each unique TCRbeta CDR3 rearrangement, sequence reads were collapsed and filtered. Productive Simpson clonality was computed per sample as the square root of Simpson's diversity index over productive rearrangements. TCRdb provides this immuneACCESS table in a form limited to in-frame rearrangements. Some clones are lacking; in checked studies, under half of them reflect an unresolved V gene, and why the rest are absent is not known. D and trimming were read from the DNA, whereas the V and J calls and clone size are those reported in that table. Here the sample has about 240,000 clones; around 87% occur a single time. The ten biggest clones cover approximately 7.2% of the sample.

Whole blood was collected in K2EDTA tubes by collaborating institutions according to the institutions' own protocols. For TCRbeta analysis, collaborators shipped samples in one of three forms: frozen whole blood, isolated PBMCs, or DNA extracted from either of those sample types. The chain was built from TRBV2 and TRBJ1-2; 8 of the junction bases match TRBD1. The source is a woman in her sixties or seventies with active or convalescent COVID-19. The sample comprised peripheral blood. The CDR3 loop reads CASSERGRGLGGYTF. The base sequence is TGTGCCAGCAGTGAACGGGGCAGGGGGCTTGGTGGCTACACCTTC.